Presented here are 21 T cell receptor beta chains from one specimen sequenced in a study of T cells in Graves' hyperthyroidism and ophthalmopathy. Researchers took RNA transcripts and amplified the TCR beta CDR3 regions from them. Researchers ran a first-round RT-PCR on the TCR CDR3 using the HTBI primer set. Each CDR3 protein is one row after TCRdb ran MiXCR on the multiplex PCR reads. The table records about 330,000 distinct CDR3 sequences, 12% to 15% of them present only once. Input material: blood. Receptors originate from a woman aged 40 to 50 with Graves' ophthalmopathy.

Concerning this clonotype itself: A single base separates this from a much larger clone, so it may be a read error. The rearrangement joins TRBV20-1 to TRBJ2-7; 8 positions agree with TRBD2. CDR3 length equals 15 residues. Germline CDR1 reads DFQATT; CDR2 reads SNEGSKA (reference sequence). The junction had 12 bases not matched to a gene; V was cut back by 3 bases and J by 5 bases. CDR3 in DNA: TGCAGTGCTAGGATTGGGACGGGGGGGATCCACGAGCAGTACTTC. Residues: CSARIGTGGIHEQYF.

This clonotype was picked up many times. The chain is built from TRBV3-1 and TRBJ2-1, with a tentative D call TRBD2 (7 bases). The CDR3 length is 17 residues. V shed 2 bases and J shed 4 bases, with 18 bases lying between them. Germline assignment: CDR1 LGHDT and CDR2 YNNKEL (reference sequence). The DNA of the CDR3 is TGTGCCAGCAGCCAAACAGGGTGGACTAGTCGGTACAATGAGCAGTTCTTC. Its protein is CASSQTGWTSRYNEQFF.

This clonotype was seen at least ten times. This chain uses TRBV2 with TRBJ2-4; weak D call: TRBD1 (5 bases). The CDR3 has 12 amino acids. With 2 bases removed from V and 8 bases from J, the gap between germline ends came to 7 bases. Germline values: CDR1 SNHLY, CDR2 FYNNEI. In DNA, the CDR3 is TGTGCCAGCAGTGAACAGGGTTACATTCAGTACTTC. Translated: CASSEQGYIQYF. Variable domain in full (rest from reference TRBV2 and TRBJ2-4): EPEVTQTPSHQVTQMGQEVILRCVPISNHLYFYWYRQILGQKVEFLVSFYNNEISEKSEIFDDQFSVERPDGSNFTLKIRSTKLEDSAMYFCASSEQGYIQYFGAGTRLSVL.

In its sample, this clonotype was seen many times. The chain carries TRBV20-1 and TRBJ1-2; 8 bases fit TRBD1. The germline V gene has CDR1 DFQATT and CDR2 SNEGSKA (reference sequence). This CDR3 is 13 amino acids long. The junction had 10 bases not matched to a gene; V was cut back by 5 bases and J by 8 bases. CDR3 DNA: TGCAGTGCTGAACCCCGGACAGGGAGAGGCTACACCTTC. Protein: CSAEPRTGRGYTF.

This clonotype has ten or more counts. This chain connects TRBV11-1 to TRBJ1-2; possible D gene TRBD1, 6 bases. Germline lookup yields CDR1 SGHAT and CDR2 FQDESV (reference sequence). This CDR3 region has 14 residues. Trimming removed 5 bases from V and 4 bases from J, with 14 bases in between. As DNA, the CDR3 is TGTGCCAGCAGCAGAACAGGGCGCGGCTATGGCTACACCTTC. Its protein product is CASSRTGRGYGYTF.

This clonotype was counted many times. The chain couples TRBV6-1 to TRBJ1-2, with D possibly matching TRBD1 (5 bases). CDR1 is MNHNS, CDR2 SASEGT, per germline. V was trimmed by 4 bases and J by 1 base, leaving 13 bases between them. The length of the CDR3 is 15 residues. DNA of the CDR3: TGTGCCAGCAGTGGTCCGACTAGGGGTAACTATGGCTACACCTTC. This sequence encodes CASSGPTRGNYGYTF.

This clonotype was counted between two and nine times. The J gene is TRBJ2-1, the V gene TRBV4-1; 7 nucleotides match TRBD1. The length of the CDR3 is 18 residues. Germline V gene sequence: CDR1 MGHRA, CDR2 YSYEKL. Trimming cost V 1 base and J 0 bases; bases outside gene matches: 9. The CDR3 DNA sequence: TGCGCCAGCAGCCAAGGGCGACAGGGTTTCATCTCCTACAATGAGCAGTTCTTC. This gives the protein CASSQGRQGFISYNEQFF.

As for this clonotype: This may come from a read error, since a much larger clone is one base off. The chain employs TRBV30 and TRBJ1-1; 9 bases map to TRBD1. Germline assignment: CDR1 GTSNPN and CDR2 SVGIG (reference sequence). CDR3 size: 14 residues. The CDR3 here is CAQTQGAQTTGAFF. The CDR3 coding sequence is TGTGCCCAGACACAGGGGGCGCAGACTACTGGAGCTTTCTTT. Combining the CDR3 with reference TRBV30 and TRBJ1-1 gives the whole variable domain SQTIHQWPATLVQPVGSPLSLECTVEGTSNPNLYWYRQAAGRGLQLLFYSVGIGQISSEVPQNLSASRPQDRQFILSSKKLLLSDSGFYLCAQTQGAQTTGAFFGQGTRLTVV.

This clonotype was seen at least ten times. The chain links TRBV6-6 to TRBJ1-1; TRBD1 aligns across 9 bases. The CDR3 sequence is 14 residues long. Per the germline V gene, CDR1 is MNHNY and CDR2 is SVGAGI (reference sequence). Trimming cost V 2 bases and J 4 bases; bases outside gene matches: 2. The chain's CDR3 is CASSYGTGTTEAFF. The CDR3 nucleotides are TGTGCCAGCAGTTACGGGACAGGGACCACTGAAGCTTTCTTT.

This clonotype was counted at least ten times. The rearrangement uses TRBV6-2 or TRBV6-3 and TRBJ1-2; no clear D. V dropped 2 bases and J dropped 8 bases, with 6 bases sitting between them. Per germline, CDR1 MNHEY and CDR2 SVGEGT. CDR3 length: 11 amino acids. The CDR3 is CASSYAGGYTF. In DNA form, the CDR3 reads TGTGCCAGCAGTTACGCAGGAGGCTACACCTTC.

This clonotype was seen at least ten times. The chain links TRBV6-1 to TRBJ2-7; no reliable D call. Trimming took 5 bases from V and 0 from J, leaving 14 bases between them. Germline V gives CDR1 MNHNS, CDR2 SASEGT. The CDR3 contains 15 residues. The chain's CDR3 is CASSYGSHSSYEQYF. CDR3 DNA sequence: TGTGCCAGCAGTTACGGCAGCCATAGCTCCTACGAGCAGTACTTC.

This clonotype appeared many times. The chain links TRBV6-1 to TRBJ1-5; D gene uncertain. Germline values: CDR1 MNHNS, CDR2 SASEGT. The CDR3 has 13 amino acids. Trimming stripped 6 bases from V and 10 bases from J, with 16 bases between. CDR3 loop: CASRAEGARPQHF. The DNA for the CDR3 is TGTGCCAGCAGAGCTGAAGGAGCGCGTCCCCAGCATTTT.

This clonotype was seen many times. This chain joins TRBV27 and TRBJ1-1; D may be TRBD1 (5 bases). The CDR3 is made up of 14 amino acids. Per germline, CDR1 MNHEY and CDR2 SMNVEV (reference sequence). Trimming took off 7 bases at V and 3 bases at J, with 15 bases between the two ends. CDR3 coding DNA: TGTGCCAGCAAGGGGTACAGAAGCTACACTGAAGCTTTCTTT. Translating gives CASKGYRSYTEAFF.

The CDR3 reads CASSPPSIGSQYF. CDR3 DNA: TGTGCCAGCTCACCACCGTCGATAGGGTCCCAGTACTTC. This chain uses TRBV18 with TRBJ2-5; D gene uncertain. Germline CDR1 reads KGHSH; CDR2 reads LQKENI. The CDR3 spans 13 residues. Deletions cut 0 bases from V and 9 bases from J, with 11 bases between.

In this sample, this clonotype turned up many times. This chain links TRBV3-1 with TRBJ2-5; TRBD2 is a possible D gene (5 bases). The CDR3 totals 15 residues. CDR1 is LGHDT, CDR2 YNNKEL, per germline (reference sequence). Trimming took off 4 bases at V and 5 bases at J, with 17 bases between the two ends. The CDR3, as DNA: TGTGCCAGCAGCCCGGGGATGACGGCAACGGAGACCCAGTACTTC. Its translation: CASSPGMTATETQYF.

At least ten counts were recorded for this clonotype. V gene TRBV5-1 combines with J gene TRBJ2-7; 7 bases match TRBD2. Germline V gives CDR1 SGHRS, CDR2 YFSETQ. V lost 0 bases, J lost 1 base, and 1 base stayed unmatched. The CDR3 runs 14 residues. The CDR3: CASSLGDYSYEQYF. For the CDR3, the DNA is TGCGCCAGCAGCTTGGGGGACTATTCCTACGAGCAGTACTTC.

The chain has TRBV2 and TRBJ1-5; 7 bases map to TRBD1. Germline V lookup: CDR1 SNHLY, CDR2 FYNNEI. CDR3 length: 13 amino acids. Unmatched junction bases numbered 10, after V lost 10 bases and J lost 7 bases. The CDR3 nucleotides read TGTGCCACCTCCCCGACAGGGCGACAGCCCCAGCATTTT. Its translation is CATSPTGRQPQHF.

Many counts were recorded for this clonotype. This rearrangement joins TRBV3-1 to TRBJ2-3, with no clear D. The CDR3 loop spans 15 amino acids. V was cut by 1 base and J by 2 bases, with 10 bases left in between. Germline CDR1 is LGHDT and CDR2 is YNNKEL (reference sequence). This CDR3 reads CASSQVPSSTDTQYF. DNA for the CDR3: TGTGCCAGCAGCCAAGTTCCTAGTTCCACAGATACGCAGTATTTT.

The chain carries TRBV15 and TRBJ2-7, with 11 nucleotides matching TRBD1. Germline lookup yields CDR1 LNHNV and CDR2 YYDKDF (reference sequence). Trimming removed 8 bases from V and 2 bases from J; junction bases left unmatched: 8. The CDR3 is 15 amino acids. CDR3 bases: TGTGCCACCGCAAAGGGACAGGGGGTTACCTACGAGCAGTACTTC. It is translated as CATAKGQGVTYEQYF.

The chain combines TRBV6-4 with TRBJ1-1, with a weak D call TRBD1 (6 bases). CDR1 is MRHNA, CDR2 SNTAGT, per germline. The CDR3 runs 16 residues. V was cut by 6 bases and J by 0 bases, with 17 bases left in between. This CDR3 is CASRKEGTFLNTEAFF. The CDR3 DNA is TGTGCCAGCAGAAAGGAAGGGACATTTTTGAACACTGAAGCTTTCTTT.

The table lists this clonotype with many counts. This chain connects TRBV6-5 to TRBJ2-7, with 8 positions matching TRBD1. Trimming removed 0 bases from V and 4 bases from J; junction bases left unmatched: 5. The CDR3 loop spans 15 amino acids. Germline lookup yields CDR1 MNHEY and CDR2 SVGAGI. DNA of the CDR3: TGTGCCAGCAGTTACTCGGGGGACAGGTTGTACGAGCAGTACTTC. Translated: CASSYSGDRLYEQYF.